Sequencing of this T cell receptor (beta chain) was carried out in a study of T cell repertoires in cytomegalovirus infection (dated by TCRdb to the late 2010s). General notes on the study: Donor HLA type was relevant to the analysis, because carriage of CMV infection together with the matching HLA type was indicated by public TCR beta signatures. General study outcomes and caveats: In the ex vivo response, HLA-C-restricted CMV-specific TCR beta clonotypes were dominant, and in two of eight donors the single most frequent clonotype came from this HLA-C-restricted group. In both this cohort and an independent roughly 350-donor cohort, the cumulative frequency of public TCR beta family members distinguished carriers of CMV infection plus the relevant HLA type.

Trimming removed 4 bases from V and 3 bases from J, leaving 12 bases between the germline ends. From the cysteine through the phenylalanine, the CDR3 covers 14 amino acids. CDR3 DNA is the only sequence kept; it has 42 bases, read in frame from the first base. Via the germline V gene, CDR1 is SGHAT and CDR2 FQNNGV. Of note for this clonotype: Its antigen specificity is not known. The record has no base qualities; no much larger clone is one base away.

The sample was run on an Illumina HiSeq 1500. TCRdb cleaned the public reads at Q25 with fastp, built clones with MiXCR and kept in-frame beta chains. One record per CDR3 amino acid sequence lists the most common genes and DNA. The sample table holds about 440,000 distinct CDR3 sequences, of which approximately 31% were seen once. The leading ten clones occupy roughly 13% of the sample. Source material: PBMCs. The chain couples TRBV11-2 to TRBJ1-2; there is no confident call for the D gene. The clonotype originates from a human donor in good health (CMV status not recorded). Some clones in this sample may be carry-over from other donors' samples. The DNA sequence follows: TGTGCCAGCAGCTCGAGTCAGCGGTACTATGGCTACACCTTC. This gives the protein CASSSSQRYYGYTF.